The sequence of this T cell receptor beta chain was determined in a study of long-term antiretroviral therapy in people with HIV. Study context: Samples collected earliest predate the 2015 immediate-ART recommendation by about a decade.

Trimming removed 6 bases at V and 8 bases at J, with 16 bases between. Germline V lookup: CDR1 LNHDA, CDR2 SQIVND (reference sequence). This CDR3 spans 13 amino acids. immunoSEQ v3.0 was run at survey level. Using immunoSEQ multiplex PCR, the repertoire was profiled, and TCRdb retains in-frame clones only, with some absent. The table has around 18,000 clones, around 76% seen once. A remark on this clone: Its cognate antigen is unknown.

Study conclusions and caveats: HIV repertoires covered narrower CDR3 length ranges than controls did.

The origin of this receptor is a woman aged 50 to 60 with HIV. The material was unsorted PBMCs, obtained 0.5 years before starting antiretroviral therapy. V usage is TRBV19 and J usage is TRBJ1-2; no clear D. The CDR3 nucleotides read TGTGCCAGTAGCAAGGGCCTGGCTGAGGGCTACACCTTC. Amino acids: CASSKGLAEGYTF.